These 4 T cell receptor beta chains were sequenced from one sample in a study of T-cell memory formation after mild COVID-19. TCRdb re-called the 5' RACE reads with MiXCR, one entry per CDR3 protein. The data hold roughly 370,000 distinct CDR3 sequences, with 15% to 20% observed a single time. The sequenced sample was PBMCs or a T cell subset sorted from them (not recorded which). These receptors came from a man aged 18 to 29 who had mild COVID-19 (a few samples of this study predate the infection). Cell type and time point are not known.

This clonotype occurred a few times. The chain couples TRBV15 to TRBJ1-5; unclear D gene. Germline CDR1 LNHNV, CDR2 YYDKDF (reference sequence). The length of the CDR3 is 15 residues. Trimming cost V 0 bases and J 4 bases, with 10 bases left between them. Here the CDR3 reads CATSRDGLRNQPQHF. In DNA form, the CDR3 reads TGTGCCACCAGCAGAGACGGATTACGGAATCAGCCCCAGCATTTT.

This clonotype was found a few times. The chain couples TRBV6-5 to TRBJ2-7; D call uncertain. Between the trimmed V and J ends, which lost 6 bases and 1 base, there was a span of 10 bases. This CDR3 is built from 13 residues. In germline, CDR1 is MNHEY, CDR2 SVGAGI. The CDR3 DNA reads as TGTGCCAGCAGCGTACGTAATTCCTACGAGCAGTACTTC. Translated, it gives CASSVRNSYEQYF.

This clonotype has just a few counts. The chain employs TRBV2 and TRBJ2-7; TRBD1 matches at 7 bases. Germline CDR1 is SNHLY and CDR2 is FYNNEI. Trimming at V came to 1 base and at J to 4 bases, leaving 1 base not matched to a gene. The CDR3 loop spans 13 amino acids. CDR3 in amino acids: CASSEETGYEQYV. CDR3 nucleotides: TGTGCCAGCAGTGAAGAGACAGGGTACGAGCAGTACGTC.

This chain connects TRBV5-1 to TRBJ2-5; D is tentatively TRBD1 or TRBD2 (5 bases each). CDR3 length equals 14 residues. V lost 4 bases and J lost 1, with 11 bases in between. Germline V CDR1 and CDR2: SGHRS, YFSETQ. CDR3 nucleotide sequence: TGCGCCAGCAGCAACGGGGACGCCCAAGAGACCCAGTACTTC. This gives the protein CASSNGDAQETQYF. The full variable domain, its missing parts supplied by reference TRBV5-1 and TRBJ2-5, is KAGVTQTPRYLIKTRGQQVTLSCSPISGHRSVSWYQQTPGQGLQFLFEYFSETQRNKGNFPGRFSGRQFSNSRSEMNVSTLELGDSALYLCASSNGDAQETQYFGPGTRLLVL.